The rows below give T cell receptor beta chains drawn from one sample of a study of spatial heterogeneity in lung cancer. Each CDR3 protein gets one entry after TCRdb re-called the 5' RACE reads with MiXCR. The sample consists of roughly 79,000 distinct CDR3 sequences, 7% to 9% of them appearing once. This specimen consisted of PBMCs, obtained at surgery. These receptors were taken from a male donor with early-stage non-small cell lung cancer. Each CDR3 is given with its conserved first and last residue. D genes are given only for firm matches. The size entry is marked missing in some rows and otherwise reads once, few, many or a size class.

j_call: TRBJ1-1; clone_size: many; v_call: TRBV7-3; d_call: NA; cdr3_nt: TGTGCCAGCAGCACAAGGGACGGAACTGAAGCTTTCTTT; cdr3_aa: CASSTRDGTEAFF
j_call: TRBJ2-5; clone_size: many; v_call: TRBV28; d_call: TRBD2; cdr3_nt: TGTGCCAGCAGTCTTAGCGGGAGAGTCTGGGAGACCCAGTACTTC; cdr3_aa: CASSLSGRVWETQYF
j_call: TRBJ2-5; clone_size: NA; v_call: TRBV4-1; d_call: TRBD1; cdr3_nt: TGCGCCAGCAGCCAAGCCGGGACAGGGGCAGAGACCCAGTACTTC; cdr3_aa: CASSQAGTGAETQYF
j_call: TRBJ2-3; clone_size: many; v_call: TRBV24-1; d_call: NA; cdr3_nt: TGTGCCACCCGAGGGCTTACAGATACGCAGTATTTT; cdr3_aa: CATRGLTDTQYF
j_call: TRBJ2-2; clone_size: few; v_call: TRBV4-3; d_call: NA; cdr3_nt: TGCGCCAGCAGCCAAGATTGGGTCACCGGGGAGCTGTTTTTT; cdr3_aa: CASSQDWVTGELFF
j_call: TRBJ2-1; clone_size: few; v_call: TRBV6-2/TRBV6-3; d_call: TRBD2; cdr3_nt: TGTGCCAGCAGTCCCCGTCGGAGCGGGGGACCTAATGAGCAGTTCTTC; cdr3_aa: CASSPRRSGGPNEQFF
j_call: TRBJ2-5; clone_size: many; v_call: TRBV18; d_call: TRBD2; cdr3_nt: TGTGCCAGCTCATCTTTGACTAGCGGAGAGACCCAGTACTTC; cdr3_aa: CASSSLTSGETQYF
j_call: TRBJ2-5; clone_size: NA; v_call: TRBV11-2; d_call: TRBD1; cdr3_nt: TGTGCCGGATCACCGGGACAGGGGTTGGAGACCCAGTACTTC; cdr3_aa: CAGSPGQGLETQYF
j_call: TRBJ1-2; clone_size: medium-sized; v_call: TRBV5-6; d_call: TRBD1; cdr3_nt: TGTGCCAGCAGCTCGGGACAGGCCTATGGCTACACCTTC; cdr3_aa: CASSSGQAYGYTF
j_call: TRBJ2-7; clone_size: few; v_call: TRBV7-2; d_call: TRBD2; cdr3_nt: TGTGCCAGCGCGATCGGGGAGGGATACGAGCAGTACTTC; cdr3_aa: CASAIGEGYEQYF
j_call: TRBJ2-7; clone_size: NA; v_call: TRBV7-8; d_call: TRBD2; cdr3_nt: TGTGCCAGCAGCTTACTAGCGGGATTATCTAAGTCCTACGAGCAGTACTTC; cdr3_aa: CASSLLAGLSKSYEQYF
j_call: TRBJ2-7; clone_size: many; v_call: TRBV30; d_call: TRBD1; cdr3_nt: TGTGCCTGGAGCCACCCACCCGGGACAGACAGCTACGAGCAGTACTTC; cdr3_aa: CAWSHPPGTDSYEQYF
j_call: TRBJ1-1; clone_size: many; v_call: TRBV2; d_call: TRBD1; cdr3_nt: TGTGCCAGCAGTACCGACAGGGCCACTGAAGCTTTCTTT; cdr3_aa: CASSTDRATEAFF
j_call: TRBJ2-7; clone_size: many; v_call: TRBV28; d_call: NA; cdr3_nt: TGTGCCAGCATCCCCGGAGGCGGACAGCCCTACGAGCAGTACTTC; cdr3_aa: CASIPGGGQPYEQYF
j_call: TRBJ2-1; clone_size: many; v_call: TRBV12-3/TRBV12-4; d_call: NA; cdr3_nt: TGTGCCAGCAGTCGCGGCGGGCTTTACAATGAGCAGTTCTTC; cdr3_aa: CASSRGGLYNEQFF
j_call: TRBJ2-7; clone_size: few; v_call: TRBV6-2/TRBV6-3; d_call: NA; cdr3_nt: TGTGCCAGCACCTTGGACTTAGGAGCATACGAGCAGTACTTC; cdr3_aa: CASTLDLGAYEQYF
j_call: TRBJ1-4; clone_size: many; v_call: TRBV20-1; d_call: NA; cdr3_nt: TGCAGTGCTAGAAAACTTACCAGGGTGGGGGTGAGAGAAAAACTGTTTTTT; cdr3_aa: CSARKLTRVGVREKLFF
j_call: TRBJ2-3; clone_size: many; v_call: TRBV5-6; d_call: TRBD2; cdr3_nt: TGTGCCAGCAGCTCTACCGTGACTAGCAGAACAGATACGCAGTATTTT; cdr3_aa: CASSSTVTSRTDTQYF
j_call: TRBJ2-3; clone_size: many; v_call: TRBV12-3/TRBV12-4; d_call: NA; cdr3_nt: TGTGCCAGCAGTTTAGCCGCCGGAGGTCAGGGCCCAGATACGCAGTATTTT; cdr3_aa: CASSLAAGGQGPDTQYF
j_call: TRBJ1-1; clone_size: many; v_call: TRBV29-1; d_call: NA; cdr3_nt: TGCAGCGTTGGAGAGCTGCTGAACACTGAAGCTTTCTTT; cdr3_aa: CSVGELLNTEAFF
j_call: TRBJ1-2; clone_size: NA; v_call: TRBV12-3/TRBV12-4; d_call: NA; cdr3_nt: TGTGCCAGCAGTTTAGGGGGCGGCTATGGCTACACCTTC; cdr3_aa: CASSLGGGYGYTF
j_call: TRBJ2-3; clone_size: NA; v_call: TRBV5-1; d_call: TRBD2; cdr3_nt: TGCGCCAGCAGCTACCTAGCGGGAGGGCCATCAGATACGCAGTATTTT; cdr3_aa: CASSYLAGGPSDTQYF
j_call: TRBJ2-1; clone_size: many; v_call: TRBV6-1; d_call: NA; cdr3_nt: TGTGCCAGCAGTCCCACCCGGACCGATTACAATGAGCAGTTCTTC; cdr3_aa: CASSPTRTDYNEQFF